Below, 10 T cell receptor beta chains from the same sample are listed, as sequenced in a study of cytomegalovirus exposure and HLA in healthy donors. The PCR had 60 Vbeta and 13 Jbeta primers. Repertoires were generated with immunoSEQ multiplex PCR, while TCRdb's copy carries only in-frame clones and drops some. The sample has roughly 100,000 clones; around four fifths are singletons. Specimen: PBMCs. These TCRs come from a woman in her forties in good health and CMV-seropositive.

The chain is built from TRBV7-9 and TRBJ1-1, with TRBD1 identical over 7 bases. V gave up 3 bases and J gave up 5 bases; unmatched junction bases: 3. The CDR3 loop spans 13 amino acids. Looked up from germline, CDR1 is SEHNR and CDR2 is FQNEAQ (reference sequence). The CDR3 DNA is TGTGCCAGCAGCTTTACAGGGGATACTGAAGCTTTCTTT. Translating it yields CASSFTGDTEAFF.

V and J are TRBV15 and TRBJ2-7, with unresolved D. The CDR3 covers 14 residues. Germline CDR1 reads LNHNV; CDR2 reads YYDKDF (reference sequence). V lost 1 base, J lost 5 bases, and 12 bases lay in between. The CDR3 DNA sequence: TGTGCCACCAGCAGAGCTGGCTCCCCCAACGAGCAGTACTTC. It codes for CATSRAGSPNEQYF.

CDR3 residues: CASSLGTLRTDTQYF. Here the CDR3 DNA reads TGCGCCAGCAGCCTAGGAACCTTGCGCACAGATACGCAGTATTTT. V and J are TRBV5-1 and TRBJ2-3; the D is unclear. The CDR3 contains 15 residues. Trimming took off 4 bases at V and 1 base at J, with 13 bases between the two ends. Looked up from germline, CDR1 is SGHRS and CDR2 is YFSETQ.

This clone turned up a few times. The chain employs TRBV6-1 and TRBJ1-3, with D tentatively TRBD1 (5 bases). The CDR3 is made up of 12 amino acids. CDR1 and CDR2 from the germline V gene are MNHNS and SASEGT. CDR3 sequence reads: CGKGISGNTIYF. The CDR3 DNA is TGTGGTAAGGGGATCTCTGGAAACACCATATATTTT.

The V gene is TRBV28, the J gene TRBJ1-1, with 10 bases identical to TRBD1. The CDR3 contains 14 residues. The ends lost 2 bases at V and 6 bases at J; junction bases unmatched: 3. From germline, CDR1 is MDHEN and CDR2 SYDVKM. CDR3 sequence (DNA): TGTGCCAGCAGTTTAGGGACAGGGGACGCTGAAGCTTTCTTT. Translating gives CASSLGTGDAEAFF.

This sequence joins TRBV5-4 and TRBJ1-1, with 9 bases identical to TRBD1. Germline V gene sequence: CDR1 SGHNT, CDR2 YYREEE (reference sequence). J gave up 5 bases and V 0 bases, and 11 bases lay outside the gene matches. The CDR3 consists of 17 residues. The CDR3: CASSLAPGQGGWTEAFF. The CDR3, as DNA: TGTGCCAGCAGCTTGGCCCCGGGACAGGGAGGGTGGACTGAAGCTTTCTTT.

The chain has TRBV7-9 and TRBJ2-7; TRBD2 agrees at 10 bases. CDR1 is SEHNR, CDR2 FQNEAQ, per germline (reference sequence). This CDR3 is 16 amino acids long. Trimming cost V 5 bases and J 1 base; bases outside gene matches: 8. CDR3 residues: CASSTRRTSGSYEQYF. The CDR3 DNA reads TGTGCCAGCAGCACCCGCCGGACTAGCGGATCCTACGAGCAGTACTTC.

The chain links TRBV7-6 to TRBJ2-7, with TRBD1 identical over 7 bases. Looked up from germline, CDR1 is SGHVS and CDR2 is FNYEAQ. This CDR3 has 14 amino acids. Trimming at V came to 5 bases and at J to 2 bases, leaving 6 bases not matched to a gene. The CDR3 DNA reads TGTGCCAGCAGCAAAGGGGGCCAAGCCTACGAGCAGTACTTC. Protein product: CASSKGGQAYEQYF.

The V gene is TRBV27, the J gene TRBJ1-6; D is perhaps TRBD1 (6 bases). The V gene lost 5 bases and the J gene lost 7 bases, with 15 bases spanning the gap. Germline V lookup: CDR1 MNHEY, CDR2 SMNVEV (reference sequence). The CDR3 loop spans 15 amino acids. CDR3 amino acids: CASSTETGLNSPLHF. The CDR3 DNA reads as TGTGCCAGCAGTACCGAGACAGGACTGAATTCACCCCTCCACTTT.

The CDR3 here is CASSLEIHPNTGELFF. The CDR3 DNA reads TGTGCCAGCAGCTTGGAAATCCATCCGAACACCGGGGAGCTGTTTTTT. The chain couples TRBV5-5 to TRBJ2-2; D is undetermined. The CDR3 runs 16 residues. V lost 0 bases, J lost 0 bases, and 9 bases lay in between. CDR1 is SGHKS, CDR2 YYEKEE, per germline (reference sequence).